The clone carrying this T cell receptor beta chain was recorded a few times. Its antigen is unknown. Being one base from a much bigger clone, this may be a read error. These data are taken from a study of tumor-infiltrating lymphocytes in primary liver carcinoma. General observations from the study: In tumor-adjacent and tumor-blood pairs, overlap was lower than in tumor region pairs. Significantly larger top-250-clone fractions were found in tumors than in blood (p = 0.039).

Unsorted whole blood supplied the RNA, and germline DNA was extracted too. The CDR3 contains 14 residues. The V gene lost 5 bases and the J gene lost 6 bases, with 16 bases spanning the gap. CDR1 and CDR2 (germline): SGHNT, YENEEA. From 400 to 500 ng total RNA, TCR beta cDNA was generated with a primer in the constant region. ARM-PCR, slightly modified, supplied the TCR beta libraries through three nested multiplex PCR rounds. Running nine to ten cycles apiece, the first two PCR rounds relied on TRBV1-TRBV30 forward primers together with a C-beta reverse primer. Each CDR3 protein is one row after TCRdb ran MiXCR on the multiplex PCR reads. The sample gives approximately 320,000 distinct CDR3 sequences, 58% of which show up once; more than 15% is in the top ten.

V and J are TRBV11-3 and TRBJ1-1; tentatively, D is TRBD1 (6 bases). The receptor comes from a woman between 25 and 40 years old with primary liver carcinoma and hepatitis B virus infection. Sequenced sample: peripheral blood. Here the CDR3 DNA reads TGTGCCAGCAGCCCTGTGGGGGCGAGCGCTGAAGCTTTCTTT. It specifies CASSPVGASAEAFF.